The 12 T cell receptor beta chains below come from one sample, sequenced in a study of T-cell memory formation after mild COVID-19. One entry per CDR3 protein, called by TCRdb with MiXCR from the 5' RACE reads. This sample carries 250,000 to 350,000 distinct CDR3 sequences, 15% of them seen once, and the ten largest clones take about a fifth. The sequenced sample consisted of PBMCs or a T cell subset sorted from them (not recorded which). The receptors here all came from a man aged 18 to 29 who had mild COVID-19 (a few samples of this study predate the infection). Cell type and time point are not known.

V and J are TRBV4-3 and TRBJ1-4, with D perhaps matching TRBD1 (6 bases). This CDR3 comprises 14 residues. Germline values: CDR1 LGHNA, CDR2 YSLEER. V lost 0 bases to trimming and J lost 13 bases, with 15 bases between them. The CDR3 loop reads CASSQDRTAAILFF. The CDR3 nucleotides read TGCGCCAGCAGCCAAGATAGGACAGCAGCAATACTGTTTTTT.

There are a few counts of this clonotype. The chain links TRBV6-1 to TRBJ2-4; 8 nucleotides match TRBD1. This CDR3 has 13 amino acids. V lost 6 bases to trimming and J lost 10 bases; unmatched junction nucleotides: 8. Germline V gene data show CDR1 as MNHNS and CDR2 as SASEGT. CDR3 residues: CASRPGQAEIQYF. The CDR3 nucleotides are TGTGCCAGCAGGCCGGGACAGGCGGAGATTCAGTACTTC.

This clonotype was detected many times. The V and J genes are TRBV6-4 and TRBJ2-3; 9 nucleotides agree with TRBD2. The trim removed 3 bases at V and 8 bases at J, leaving 3 bases unmatched. CDR1 is MRHNA and CDR2 is SNTAGT in the germline V gene. The CDR3 runs to 13 residues. DNA of the CDR3: TGTGCCAGCAGTGATAAGACTAGCGGTACGCAGTATTTT. It translates to CASSDKTSGTQYF.

This clonotype has a handful of counts. This chain uses TRBV15 with TRBJ2-4; D remains ambiguous. CDR3 length: 13 amino acids. V lost 8 bases and J lost 9, with 17 bases in between. Germline V gene data show CDR1 as LNHNV and CDR2 as YYDKDF (reference sequence). Here the CDR3 reads CATCDPPSGIQYF. The CDR3 nucleotides are TGTGCCACCTGCGACCCTCCCTCCGGCATTCAGTACTTC.

The gene calls are TRBV5-4 and TRBJ2-3; D remains unclear. The CDR3 length is 12 residues. Deletions cut 4 bases from V and 7 bases from J, with 10 bases between. Germline-derived CDR1 and CDR2 are SGHNT and YYREEE (reference sequence). The CDR3: CASSLDVNTQYF. As DNA, the CDR3 is TGTGCCAGCAGCCTTGACGTGAATACGCAGTATTTT.

This clonotype has a count of ten or more. The chain combines TRBV4-2 with TRBJ2-2; 8 positions match TRBD2. V lost 6 bases, J lost 6 bases, and 12 bases stayed unmatched. Germline loops: CDR1 LGHNA, CDR2 YNFKEQ. The CDR3 length is 16 residues. The CDR3 sequence: CASRRDREGWSGELFF. Written as DNA, the CDR3 is TGTGCCAGCAGGAGGGATCGGGAGGGATGGTCCGGGGAGCTGTTTTTT.

There are a few counts of this clonotype. The chain joins TRBV12-3 or TRBV12-4 to TRBJ1-1; tentatively, D is TRBD1 (6 bases). Trimming removed 6 bases at V and 5 bases at J, with 16 bases between. CDR3 length equals 14 residues. The CDR3 sequence: CASSPVWGQTEAFF. CDR3 coding DNA: TGTGCCAGCAGCCCCGTATGGGGGCAGACTGAAGCTTTCTTT.

The rearrangement uses TRBV7-3 and TRBJ2-1; 8 bases align to TRBD2. CDR3 length equals 17 residues. The germline V gene has CDR1 SGHTA and CDR2 FQGTGA. The V and J ends lost 1 base and 0 bases, in that order; junction bases with no gene match: 5. CDR3 bases: TGTGCCAGCAGCTTAAGCAGACGGGGGGGCTCCTACAATGAGCAGTTCTTC. It is translated as CASSLSRRGGSYNEQFF.

This clonotype was seen a handful of times. The rearrangement uses TRBV15 and TRBJ2-3; D is unclear. CDR1 and CDR2 from the germline V gene are LNHNV and YYDKDF (reference sequence). V was clipped by 1 base and J by 2 bases, with 13 bases between them. CDR3 length equals 16 residues. The CDR3 nucleotides are TGTGCCACCAGCAGAGGGGCGTCGGCTATCACAGATACGCAGTATTTT. This translates into CATSRGASAITDTQYF.

There are a few counts of this clonotype. The chain combines TRBV6-5 with TRBJ2-5; 7 bases agree with TRBD2. The CDR3 totals 17 residues. CDR1 and CDR2 from the germline V gene are MNHEY and SVGAGI. V lost 0 bases, J lost 6 bases, and 13 bases stayed unmatched. CDR3 nucleotide sequence: TGTGCCAGCAGTTACTCAGGCGGGGGTAACCCCTCGAAGACCCAGTACTTC. Protein product: CASSYSGGGNPSKTQYF.

The chain is built from TRBV25-1 and TRBJ2-1; D may be TRBD2 (5 bases). Between the trimmed V and J ends, which lost 8 bases and 3 bases, there was a span of 14 bases. CDR3 size: 14 residues. The germline V gene encodes CDR1 MGHDK and CDR2 SYGVNS. CDR3 DNA: TGTGCCAGCGTGATGAGGGTTAACTACAATGAGCAGTTCTTC. Its translation is CASVMRVNYNEQFF.

This clonotype turned up a few times. The V gene is TRBV14, the J gene TRBJ2-3, with D tentatively TRBD2 (6 bases). The CDR3 length is 17 residues. V dropped 1 base and J dropped 1 base, with 15 bases sitting between them. Germline CDR1 is SGHDN and CDR2 is FVKESK. In DNA form, the CDR3 reads TGTGCCAGCAGCCAAGCGTCGCGGGGTTGGGGCACAGATACGCAGTATTTT. Its translation is CASSQASRGWGTDTQYF.